This entry describes one T cell receptor (beta chain). As yet, its antigen is unknown. The CDR3 covers 13 residues. CDR1 is GTSNPN and CDR2 is SVGIG in the germline V gene (reference sequence). Trimming stripped 6 bases from V and 3 bases from J, with 15 bases between. These data originate in a study of Graves' ophthalmopathy and Graves' hyperthyroidism. Study-wide background: The collection of peripheral blood took place at initial diagnosis, before any treatment. Study outcomes and limitations: Most thyroid-expanded clonotypes exceeding 0.001 frequency were also found in blood. Progression of ophthalmopathy was predicted by the model with about 66% sensitivity and around 72% specificity.

RNA transcripts provided the template for amplifying TCR beta CDR3 regions. RT-PCR was first run with HTBI primers, then multiplex PCR in a second round. TCRdb fed the multiplex PCR reads into MiXCR, producing one record per CDR3 protein. The sample yields approximately 480,000 distinct CDR3 sequences, around an eighth seen once. The sequenced sample consisted of blood. This chain uses TRBV30 with TRBJ2-7; D gene ambiguous. The TCR originated in a woman in her twenties or thirties with Graves' ophthalmopathy. The CDR3 DNA reads as TGTGCCTGCGACGGGCAACCGGGCTACGAGCAGTACTTC. Translation gives CACDGQPGYEQYF.